The next 29 T cell receptor beta chains were all read from a single sample in a study of long-term antiretroviral therapy in people with HIV. Run at survey level, the immunoSEQ assay was version v3.0. Using immunoSEQ multiplex PCR, the repertoire was profiled, and TCRdb retains in-frame clones only, with some absent. The sample shows roughly 30,000 clones, about 95% of them seen only once. The sequencing here drew on unsorted PBMCs, taken 5.3 years after starting antiretroviral therapy. Receptors originate from a man between 45 and 60 years old with HIV.

This chain uses TRBV5-1 with TRBJ2-7, with D possibly matching TRBD2 (5 bases). Trimming removed 7 bases from V and 6 bases from J, with 14 bases in between. Germline V gene data show CDR1 as SGHRS and CDR2 as YFSETQ. The CDR3 totals 12 residues. The CDR3 bases are TGCGCCAGCCCTGAGGGTAGAGGCGAGCAGTACTTC. It yields the protein CASPEGRGEQYF.

The chain couples TRBV2 to TRBJ1-2; no firm D call. The CDR3 has 12 amino acids. Trimming stripped 5 bases from V and 13 bases from J, with 17 bases between. Germline V CDR1 and CDR2: SNHLY, FYNNEI. The CDR3 sequence is CASSTWNSQRTF. The CDR3 DNA sequence: TGTGCCAGCAGTACCTGGAATAGTCAACGCACCTTC.

The J gene is TRBJ1-1, the V gene TRBV10-2; D not resolved. V was pared by 8 bases and J by 0 bases, with 13 bases between. In germline, CDR1 is WSHSY, CDR2 SAAADI. CDR3 length equals 14 residues. The DNA of the CDR3 is TGCGCCAGCGGAAGGACGGCCATGAACACTGAAGCTTTCTTT. It yields the protein CASGRTAMNTEAFF.

The J gene is TRBJ2-7, the V gene TRBV20-1; the D is unclear. In germline, CDR1 is DFQATT, CDR2 SNEGSKA (reference sequence). This CDR3 region has 11 residues. Trimming stripped 0 bases from V and 5 bases from J, with 5 bases between. This CDR3 is CSARDTHEQYF. The CDR3 nucleotides are TGCAGTGCTAGAGATACCCACGAGCAGTACTTC.

This sequence joins TRBV7-2 and TRBJ2-4; 9 positions match TRBD1. The ends lost 5 bases at V and 7 bases at J; junction bases unmatched: 3. The germline CDR1 and CDR2 sequences are SGHTA and FQGNSA. This CDR3 is built from 13 residues. DNA of the CDR3: TGTGCCAGCAGCACAGGGGGCTGGAACATTCAGTACTTC. Encoded protein: CASSTGGWNIQYF.

V gene TRBV5-1 combines with J gene TRBJ1-2; TRBD1 matches at 7 bases. The trim removed 4 bases at V and 4 bases at J, leaving 7 bases unmatched. This CDR3 region has 14 residues. Germline CDR1 and CDR2: SGHRS and YFSETQ. The CDR3 reads CASSLGRDSYGYTF. Here the CDR3 DNA reads TGCGCCAGCAGCCTGGGCCGGGACAGCTATGGCTACACCTTC.

The J gene is TRBJ1-5, the V gene TRBV2; weak D call: TRBD1 (6 bases). Looked up from germline, CDR1 is SNHLY and CDR2 is FYNNEI. This CDR3 region has 14 residues. V lost 6 bases and J 7 bases, leaving 16 bases between the germline ends. DNA for the CDR3: TGTGCCAGCAGCGTACAGGGTTTGGGGCAGCCCCAGCATTTT. The encoded protein is CASSVQGLGQPQHF.

Here the CDR3 DNA reads TGTGCCAGCAGCTCGGGACATAGGTCCTACGAGCAGTACTTC. Translation gives CASSSGHRSYEQYF. This rearrangement joins TRBV7-9 to TRBJ2-7, with D perhaps matching TRBD1 (6 bases). The germline V and J ends were trimmed by 4 bases and 1 base, with 11 bases remaining between them. CDR3 length: 14 residues. Germline V lookup: CDR1 SEHNR, CDR2 FQNEAQ (reference sequence).

This sequence joins TRBV2 and TRBJ1-5; D is possibly TRBD1 (6 bases). The CDR3 has 13 residues. V lost 1 base to trimming and J lost 9 bases, with 10 bases between them. Germline V gives CDR1 SNHLY, CDR2 FYNNEI. The DNA for the CDR3 is TGTGCCAGCAGTGAAGGGGGGCCGTTGCCCCAGCATTTT. It translates to CASSEGGPLPQHF.

The V call is TRBV5-6, the J call TRBJ1-5, with D maybe TRBD1 (6 bases). Germline V gene sequence: CDR1 SGHDT, CDR2 YYEEEE. The V end was cut by 1 base, the J end by 3 bases, with 11 bases between. This CDR3 has 15 amino acids. CDR3 in amino acids: CASSLLRGPNQPQHF. The CDR3 region has the DNA TGTGCCAGCAGCTTGCTCAGGGGTCCCAATCAGCCCCAGCATTTT. The whole variable domain, remainder taken from reference TRBV5-6 and TRBJ1-5, is DAGVTQSPTHLIKTRGQQVTLRCSPKSGHDTVSWYQQALGQGPQFIFQYYEEEERQRGNFPDRFSGHQFPNYSSELNVNALLLGDSALYLCASSLLRGPNQPQHFGDGTRLSIL.

The chain joins TRBV9 to TRBJ1-6; 7 nucleotides line up with TRBD1. The CDR3 runs to 15 residues. The J segment lost 6 bases and the V segment lost 0 bases, leaving 3 bases of the junction unmatched. CDR1 is SGDLS and CDR2 is YYNGEE in the germline V gene. In DNA form, the CDR3 reads TGTGCCAGCAGCGTAGAGGGACAGCCTAATTCACCCCTCCACTTT. Its protein is CASSVEGQPNSPLHF. Full variable domain (missing parts from reference TRBV9 and TRBJ1-6): DSGVTQTPKHLITATGQRVTLRCSPRSGDLSVYWYQQSLDQGLQFLIQYYNGEERAKGNILERFSAQQFPDLHSELNLSSLELGDSALYFCASSVEGQPNSPLHFGNGTRLTVT.

This chain connects TRBV5-1 to TRBJ2-2, with 8 bases matching TRBD1. Germline V lookup: CDR1 SGHRS, CDR2 YFSETQ. Trimming took 4 bases from V and 5 from J; bases not matched to a gene: 13. This CDR3 is built from 17 residues. The CDR3 spells CASSEKGTGFRTGELFF. The CDR3 bases are TGCGCCAGCAGCGAAAAGGGGACAGGCTTTAGGACCGGGGAGCTGTTTTTT.

The J gene is TRBJ2-1, the V gene TRBV5-1, with unresolved D. Germline V lookup: CDR1 SGHRS, CDR2 YFSETQ. This CDR3 spans 13 amino acids. Trimming pared 0 bases from V and 7 bases from J, leaving 8 bases between. CDR3 sequence: CASSLAWGNEQFF. CDR3 coding DNA: TGCGCCAGCAGCTTGGCTTGGGGTAATGAGCAGTTCTTC. Using reference TRBV5-1 and TRBJ2-1 for the parts outside the CDR3, the full variable domain is KAGVTQTPRYLIKTRGQQVTLSCSPISGHRSVSWYQQTPGQGLQFLFEYFSETQRNKGNFPGRFSGRQFSNSRSEMNVSTLELGDSALYLCASSLAWGNEQFFGPGTRLTVL.

The chain uses TRBV2 and TRBJ1-1; D ambiguous. The CDR3 totals 16 residues. The germline V gene encodes CDR1 SNHLY and CDR2 FYNNEI. Trimming stripped 3 bases from V and 6 bases from J, with 20 bases between. The CDR3 loop is CASSEEGGGSTPEAFF. As DNA, the CDR3 is TGTGCCAGCAGTGAGGAGGGCGGCGGGTCGACCCCTGAAGCTTTCTTT. Drawing the rest from reference TRBV2 and TRBJ1-1, the complete variable domain is EPEVTQTPSHQVTQMGQEVILRCVPISNHLYFYWYRQILGQKVEFLVSFYNNEISEKSEIFDDQFSVERPDGSNFTLKIRSTKLEDSAMYFCASSEEGGGSTPEAFFGQGTRLTVV.

J is TRBJ1-6 and V is TRBV4-3; 7 nucleotides align to TRBD1. Per germline, CDR1 LGHNA and CDR2 YSLEER. J was trimmed by 0 bases and V by 0 bases; bases with no gene match: 14. The CDR3 runs 21 residues. CDR3 amino acids: CASSQDRQGPIFSSYNSPLHF. The CDR3 coding sequence is TGCGCCAGCAGCCAAGACAGACAGGGCCCCATCTTTAGCTCCTATAATTCACCCCTCCACTTT.

The V call is TRBV28, the J call TRBJ2-3; D might be TRBD2 (5 bases). There are 12 residues in the CDR3. CDR1 is MDHEN, CDR2 SYDVKM, per germline. V was pared by 6 bases and J by 5 bases, with 9 bases between. Here the CDR3 DNA reads TGTGCCAGCAGACTAGGTTTAGATACGCAGTATTTT. Its protein product is CASRLGLDTQYF. Using reference TRBV28 and TRBJ2-3 for the parts outside the CDR3, the full variable domain is DVKVTQSSRYLVKRTGEKVFLECVQDMDHENMFWYRQDPGLGLRLIYFSYDVKMKEKGDIPEGYSVSREKKERFSLILESASTNQTSMYLCASRLGLDTQYFGPGTRLTVL.

The chain couples TRBV29-1 to TRBJ2-7, with 7 bases identical to TRBD1. CDR1 and CDR2 (germline): SQVTM, ANQGSEA. V dropped 7 bases and J dropped 5; count of bases not matched to a gene: 8. This CDR3 region has 12 residues. The CDR3: CSGMTGSDEQYF. The CDR3 DNA sequence: TGCAGCGGGATGACAGGGAGTGACGAGCAGTACTTC.

This clone was recorded once. V gene TRBV10-3 combines with J gene TRBJ2-3; D gene ambiguous. Trimming pared 5 bases from V and 3 bases from J, leaving 6 bases between. Germline V gives CDR1 ENHRY, CDR2 SYGVKD. This CDR3 is built from 12 residues. The CDR3 spells CAISQGTDTQYF. Here the CDR3 DNA reads TGTGCCATCAGTCAAGGTACAGATACGCAGTATTTT.

The chain employs TRBV15 and TRBJ1-2; unclear D gene. The V and J ends lost 1 base and 4 bases respectively, with 10 bases between them. Germline V gives CDR1 LNHNV, CDR2 YYDKDF (reference sequence). The CDR3 has 14 residues. CDR3 sequence (DNA): TGTGCCACCAGCAGAGCCCCAGGAGGCTATGGCTACACCTTC. It is translated as CATSRAPGGYGYTF.

The V call is TRBV4-1, the J call TRBJ1-2, with D tentatively TRBD1 (6 bases). The CDR3 has 14 residues. CDR1 is MGHRA and CDR2 is YSYEKL in the germline V gene. The germline V and J ends were trimmed by 4 bases and 4 bases, with 13 bases remaining between them. CDR3 coding DNA: TGCGCCAGCAGCCCGACAGGTTGGGTCTATGGCTACACCTTC. It translates to CASSPTGWVYGYTF.

The chain combines TRBV5-1 with TRBJ2-2; D is unresolved. Looked up from germline, CDR1 is SGHRS and CDR2 is YFSETQ. The length of the CDR3 is 14 residues. V was clipped by 4 bases and J by 6 bases, with 13 bases between them. The CDR3 DNA is TGCGCCAGCAGCCCGACGAATGGGGCCGGGGAGCTGTTTTTT. Encoded protein: CASSPTNGAGELFF. Using reference TRBV5-1 and TRBJ2-2 for the parts outside the CDR3, the full variable domain is KAGVTQTPRYLIKTRGQQVTLSCSPISGHRSVSWYQQTPGQGLQFLFEYFSETQRNKGNFPGRFSGRQFSNSRSEMNVSTLELGDSALYLCASSPTNGAGELFFGEGSRLTVL.

V usage is TRBV5-1 and J usage is TRBJ2-2; D not resolved. CDR1 is SGHRS and CDR2 is YFSETQ in the germline V gene. The CDR3 extends over 12 amino acids. Trimming took off 5 bases at V and 7 bases at J, with 9 bases between the two ends. This CDR3 reads CASRDGNGELFF. CDR3 DNA sequence: TGCGCCAGCAGGGATGGAAACGGGGAGCTGTTTTTT.

This rearrangement joins TRBV5-6 to TRBJ1-1; 7 bases match TRBD1. Losses at the gene ends were 4 bases for V and 4 bases for J; bases not matched to a gene: 7. CDR1 and CDR2 from the germline V gene are SGHDT and YYEEEE. CDR3 size: 14 residues. The CDR3 is CASSRGQAATEAFF. The CDR3 DNA reads TGTGCCAGCAGCCGAGGACAGGCAGCCACTGAAGCTTTCTTT.

This clone was seen just once. V and J are TRBV10-1 and TRBJ2-7, with D unclear. The V end lost 4 bases, the J end lost 0 bases, and 10 bases lay between the germline ends. The CDR3 spans 14 residues. Per the germline V gene, CDR1 is WNHNN and CDR2 is SYGVQD (reference sequence). CDR3 sequence (DNA): TGCGCCAGCAGTGTGGGCGGATTCTCCTACGAGCAGTACTTC. This gives the protein CASSVGGFSYEQYF.

The chain joins TRBV30 to TRBJ1-3; D is unclear. The CDR3 loop spans 12 amino acids. V was cut by 1 base and J by 1 base, with 2 bases left in between. Germline V gives CDR1 GTSNPN, CDR2 SVGIG (reference sequence). The CDR3 region is CAWSESGNTIYF. The CDR3 region has the DNA TGTGCCTGGAGTGAGTCTGGAAACACCATATATTTT.

This clone was found a few times. CDR3 DNA sequence: TGTGCCAGCAGCGCGGGACAGACGTATGGCTACACCTTC. It yields the protein CASSAGQTYGYTF. The rearrangement links TRBV9 to TRBJ1-2, with 7 bases fitting TRBD1. V lost 3 bases and J lost 5; bases outside the gene matches: 4. In germline, CDR1 is SGDLS, CDR2 YYNGEE. The CDR3 is made up of 13 amino acids. Full variable domain (outside the CDR3, taken from reference TRBV9 and TRBJ1-2): DSGVTQTPKHLITATGQRVTLRCSPRSGDLSVYWYQQSLDQGLQFLIQYYNGEERAKGNILERFSAQQFPDLHSELNLSSLELGDSALYFCASSAGQTYGYTFGSGTRLTVV.

This chain uses TRBV7-2 with TRBJ1-1, with TRBD1 identical over 7 bases. Germline V gene sequence: CDR1 SGHTA, CDR2 FQGNSA. With V trimmed by 5 bases and J by 4 bases, 4 bases remained unmatched. The CDR3 length is 13 residues. The CDR3 bases are TGTGCCAGCAGCCCCGGGACAGCCACTGAAGCTTTCTTT. Its protein product is CASSPGTATEAFF. Together with reference TRBV7-2 and TRBJ1-1, the CDR3 gives the full variable domain: GAGVSQSPSNKVTEKGKDVELRCDPISGHTALYWYRQSLGQGLEFLIYFQGNSAPDKSGLPSDRFSAERTGGSVSTLTIQRTQQEDSAVYLCASSPGTATEAFFGQGTRLTVV.

The CDR3 loop is CASSQEIRQPTNTGELFF. The CDR3 region has the DNA TGCGCCAGCAGCCAAGAAATCCGGCAGCCAACGAACACCGGGGAGCTGTTTTTT. The rearrangement joins TRBV4-3 to TRBJ2-2; D is ambiguous. Trimming cost V 0 bases and J 0 bases, with 14 bases left between them. Looked up from germline, CDR1 is LGHNA and CDR2 is YSLEER. The CDR3 is 18 amino acids.

V is TRBV7-2 and J is TRBJ1-2; D gene unclear. CDR1 is SGHTA and CDR2 is FQGNSA in the germline V gene. CDR3 length: 12 amino acids. The V gene lost 5 bases and the J gene lost 4 bases, with 8 bases spanning the gap. CDR3 in amino acids: CASSNDGYGYTF. CDR3 sequence (DNA): TGTGCCAGCAGCAATGACGGCTATGGCTACACCTTC. Complete variable domain (other parts from reference TRBV7-2 and TRBJ1-2): GAGVSQSPSNKVTEKGKDVELRCDPISGHTALYWYRQSLGQGLEFLIYFQGNSAPDKSGLPSDRFSAERTGGSVSTLTIQRTQQEDSAVYLCASSNDGYGYTFGSGTRLTVV.